This T cell receptor beta chain was found in a study of T-cell reconstitution after alpha-beta-depleted transplantation in children. V was pared by 6 bases and J by 7 bases, with 16 bases between. The CDR3 is 14 residues long. The TCRbeta library was prepared with unique molecular identifiers. TCRdb used MiXCR to reprocess the PCR reads, holding one entry per CDR3 protein. The sample lists tens of thousands of distinct CDR3 sequences; 5% to 7.5% were seen once. General study points: There were reportedly several hundred expanded graft clones from which alpha-beta T cells came about two months after transplant. Some patients showed high day-60 TCRbeta diversity, which derived from surviving recipient T cells and thymic progenitors. At the one-year point after transplant, T-cell counts and TCRbeta diversity were found to come mostly from T cells that had been newly produced.

The sample holds many counts of this clonotype. Its antigen remains unidentified. Sequences were derived from peripheral blood, sampled 60 days after TCRalphabeta/CD19-depleted stem cell transplant. V and J are TRBV12-3 or TRBV12-4 and TRBJ2-1; a weak D match, TRBD2 (6 bases). This receptor was taken from a child younger than two who had a stem cell transplant for acute myeloid leukemia, so the T cells may come from the graft donor. The CDR3 DNA is TGTGCCAGCAGCCTTAGCGGACGCGAGAATGAGCAGTTCTTC. Protein sequence: CASSLSGRENEQFF.